Each of the 27 T cell receptor beta chains below was sequenced from the same sample in a study of T-cell reconstitution after alpha-beta-depleted transplantation in children. Unique molecular identifiers were built into the TCRbeta library. TCRdb re-called the PCR reads through MiXCR, storing one row per CDR3 protein. Of a few hundred thousand distinct CDR3 sequences listed, roughly 12% were seen once; the top ten hold about a quarter. The sample consisted of peripheral blood, taken 180 days after TCRalphabeta/CD19-depleted stem cell transplant. The receptors here all came from a male patient aged 2 to 9 who had a stem cell transplant for chronic granulomatous disease, so the T cells may come from the graft donor.

This clonotype was picked up many times. This chain links TRBV27 with TRBJ2-1; 13 bases match TRBD2. Germline V gene lookup returns CDR1 MNHEY and CDR2 SMNVEV (reference sequence). This CDR3 is 16 amino acids long. V was clipped by 8 bases and J by 5 bases; unmatched bases: 9. The CDR3 sequence is CASEGLAGASHNEQFF. CDR3 DNA sequence: TGTGCCAGCGAAGGACTAGCGGGAGCATCCCACAATGAGCAGTTCTTC.

There are many counts of this clonotype. V is TRBV7-8 and J is TRBJ2-5; D uncertain. The CDR3 is made up of 16 amino acids. Germline V lookup: CDR1 SGHVS, CDR2 FQNEAQ. Trimming left V 1 base short and J 1 base short, with 13 bases between. The chain's CDR3 is CASSLVSLHFQETQYF. CDR3 nucleotide sequence: TGTGCCAGCAGCTTAGTAAGTTTGCACTTCCAAGAGACCCAGTACTTC.

Comment on this clonotype: A read error may be the cause here, since a much bigger clone is one base away. Here the CDR3 reads CARSRSEAGWYTYEQYF. CDR3 coding DNA: TGTGCCAGAAGCCGAAGCGAAGCGGGATGGTACACCTACGAGCAGTACTTC. The chain is built from TRBV7-2 and TRBJ2-7, with 7 bases lining up with TRBD2. Germline loops: CDR1 SGHTA, CDR2 FQGNSA. The CDR3 is made up of 17 amino acids. Germline trimming cut 9 bases from V and 2 bases from J; bases unmatched to any gene: 19.

This clonotype was recorded at least ten times. The chain has TRBV5-1 and TRBJ2-7; no clear D gene. Per the germline V gene, CDR1 is SGHRS and CDR2 is YFSETQ. The CDR3 extends over 14 amino acids. V was clipped by 0 bases and J by 2 bases, with 9 bases between them. This CDR3 reads CASSLAGATYEQYF. For the CDR3, the DNA is TGCGCCAGCAGCTTGGCGGGCGCTACCTACGAGCAGTACTTC.

This clonotype was counted at least ten times. CDR3 in DNA: TGCGCCAGCAGCCAAGTTCAGGTTAGCTCTGGGGCCAACGTCCTGACTTTC. As protein: CASSQVQVSSGANVLTF. V and J are TRBV4-1 and TRBJ2-6; D is ambiguous. Germline V CDR1 and CDR2: MGHRA, YSYEKL. This CDR3 is 17 amino acids long. Trimming removed 1 base at V and 0 bases at J, with 10 bases between.

This clonotype came up many times. The rearrangement links TRBV12-3 or TRBV12-4 to TRBJ2-1; 7 nucleotides align to TRBD1. This CDR3 spans 13 amino acids. V was pared by 3 bases and J by 10 bases, with 6 bases of the junction left unmatched. The CDR3 sequence: CASSFRQGVEQFF. Here the CDR3 DNA reads TGTGCCAGCAGTTTCCGGCAGGGGGTCGAGCAGTTCTTC.

This clonotype came up many times. The chain combines TRBV11-2 with TRBJ1-2, with TRBD1 identical over 10 bases. V was pared by 5 bases and J by 4 bases, with 4 bases of the junction left unmatched. Germline values: CDR1 SGHAT, CDR2 FQNNGV. There are 14 residues in the CDR3. The DNA of the CDR3 is TGTGCCAGCAGCGCCGGACAGGGGGGCTATGGCTACACCTTC. Translating it yields CASSAGQGGYGYTF. Combining the CDR3 with reference TRBV11-2 and TRBJ1-2 gives the whole variable domain EAGVAQSPRYKIIEKRQSVAFWCNPISGHATLYWYQQILGQGPKLLIQFQNNGVVDDSQLPKDRFSAERLKGVDSTLKIQPAKLEDSAVYLCASSAGQGGYGYTFGSGTRLTVV.

This clonotype appeared many times. The chain couples TRBV5-1 to TRBJ2-3, with 8 bases aligning to TRBD1. The V gene's germline CDR1 is SGHRS and CDR2 YFSETQ. J was trimmed by 2 bases and V by 5 bases; bases with no gene match: 7. The CDR3 is 15 amino acids. The DNA of the CDR3 is TGCGCCAGCAGATCAACGGACAGGGTCACAGATACGCAGTATTTT. It yields the protein CASRSTDRVTDTQYF.

This clonotype was detected ten times or more. The chain combines TRBV13 with TRBJ2-5; TRBD1 aligns across 11 bases. Trimming took 5 bases from V and 3 from J; bases not matched to a gene: 5. The CDR3 extends over 15 amino acids. Germline CDR1 is PRHDT and CDR2 is FYEKMQ (reference sequence). The CDR3 here is CASSLRTGGKETQYF. In nucleotides, the CDR3 is TGTGCCAGCAGCCTCAGGACAGGGGGCAAAGAGACCCAGTACTTC.

This clonotype was detected ten times or more. The chain carries TRBV6-2 or TRBV6-3 and TRBJ1-1; 8 bases line up with TRBD1. Germline CDR1 is MNHEY and CDR2 is SVGEGT. The CDR3 has 13 residues. Germline trimming cut 6 bases from V and 10 bases from J; bases unmatched to any gene: 10. CDR3: CASRHDRGKGAFF. The CDR3 bases are TGTGCCAGCAGACACGACAGGGGAAAAGGAGCTTTCTTT.

This clonotype was recorded at least ten times. This chain connects TRBV12-3 or TRBV12-4 to TRBJ1-2; a possible D gene is TRBD1 (5 bases). CDR3 length: 13 residues. Trimming stripped 4 bases from V and 6 bases from J, with 12 bases between. The CDR3 DNA reads TGTGCCAGCAGTTATACAGGATCCAATGGCTACACCTTC. It encodes CASSYTGSNGYTF.

This clonotype turned up a few times. CDR3 loop: CASSKSGRAPPDTQYF. The CDR3 nucleotides are TGTGCCAGCAGCAAAAGCGGGAGGGCCCCCCCAGATACGCAGTATTTT. This chain joins TRBV9 and TRBJ2-3; TRBD2 matches at 10 bases. CDR1 is SGDLS and CDR2 is YYNGEE in the germline V gene. This CDR3 has 16 amino acids. V lost 4 bases and J lost 4; bases outside the gene matches: 9.

This clonotype was seen repeatedly, ten times or more. The chain couples TRBV12-3 or TRBV12-4 to TRBJ1-5; TRBD1 is a possible D gene (5 bases). Trimming shortened V by 5 bases and J by 3 bases, and 14 bases separated the two germline ends. The CDR3 extends over 15 amino acids. CDR3 in amino acids: CASSRFRDLNQPQHF. DNA of the CDR3: TGTGCCAGCAGTCGGTTCCGGGACCTCAATCAGCCCCAGCATTTT.

This clonotype showed up many times. The chain joins TRBV7-6 to TRBJ2-2; D tentatively reads TRBD1 or TRBD2 (5 bases each). The V and J ends lost 3 bases and 6 bases respectively, with 14 bases between them. The CDR3 is 15 amino acids. Germline V gene sequence: CDR1 SGHVS, CDR2 FNYEAQ. The CDR3: CASSLGTPGPGELFF. The CDR3 DNA sequence: TGTGCCAGCAGCTTGGGGACCCCGGGGCCCGGGGAGCTGTTTTTT.

This rearrangement joins TRBV3-1 to TRBJ2-3; 8 bases fit TRBD2. The CDR3 has 19 amino acids. Germline-derived CDR1 and CDR2 are LGHDT and YNNKEL (reference sequence). The V segment lost 8 bases and the J segment 0 bases; nucleotides outside the gene matches: 19. The CDR3 is CASYPGQLAEVFSTDTQYF. The CDR3 nucleotides are TGTGCCAGCTATCCGGGTCAACTAGCGGAGGTTTTTAGCACAGATACGCAGTATTTT.

This clonotype occurred many times. The chain carries TRBV29-1 and TRBJ2-2; 8 bases are a match to TRBD2. This CDR3 contains 14 residues. V lost 4 bases to trimming and J lost 3 bases; unmatched junction nucleotides: 4. Germline V gene lookup returns CDR1 SQVTM and CDR2 ANQGSEA. The CDR3: CSVGTSGYTGELFF. For the CDR3, the DNA is TGCAGCGTTGGTACTAGCGGTTACACCGGGGAGCTGTTTTTT.

As to this clonotype: This may be a read error: a much more frequent sequence differs by one nucleotide. The chain links TRBV12-3 or TRBV12-4 to TRBJ2-7; no definite D call. The CDR3 sequence is 13 residues long. DNA for the CDR3: TGTGCCAGCAGTTCTGGACCGGTCTACGAGCGGTACTTC. Translated, it gives CASSSGPVYERYF.

This clonotype was recorded a few times. The chain joins TRBV9 to TRBJ2-1; TRBD2 matches at 7 bases. The CDR3 is 15 residues long. V lost 2 bases to trimming and J lost 1 base; unmatched junction nucleotides: 3. Germline V CDR1 and CDR2: SGDLS, YYNGEE. The CDR3 sequence is CASSVGGGSYNEQFF. Written as DNA, the CDR3 is TGTGCCAGCAGCGTTGGCGGGGGATCCTACAATGAGCAGTTCTTC.

This clonotype was recorded at least ten times. The genes are TRBV29-1 and TRBJ2-5; maybe TRBD2 (7 bases). Germline V lookup: CDR1 SQVTM, CDR2 ANQGSEA. The CDR3 loop spans 16 amino acids. V dropped 4 bases and J dropped 4 bases, with 22 bases sitting between them. CDR3: CSVVGGASRSGETQYF. In nucleotides, the CDR3 is TGCAGCGTTGTAGGGGGGGCAAGTCGCAGCGGAGAGACCCAGTACTTC.

This clonotype was seen at least ten times. The chain employs TRBV7-6 and TRBJ2-1, with 9 bases matching TRBD2. The CDR3 is 15 residues long. CDR1 is SGHVS and CDR2 is FNYEAQ in the germline V gene. V lost 3 bases to trimming and J lost 2 bases; unmatched junction nucleotides: 2. The chain's CDR3 is CASSLVAGAYNEQFF. Here the CDR3 DNA reads TGTGCCAGCAGCTTGGTAGCGGGGGCCTACAATGAGCAGTTCTTC.

There are many counts of this clonotype. This chain joins TRBV5-1 and TRBJ2-1; D is undetermined. V was shortened by 0 bases and J by 0 bases, with 10 bases between the two germline ends. From germline, CDR1 is SGHRS and CDR2 YFSETQ. The CDR3 consists of 16 residues. CDR3 in DNA: TGCGCCAGCAGCTTGGACCCGGAAAGCTCCTACAATGAGCAGTTCTTC. Its protein product is CASSLDPESSYNEQFF. The variable domain in full, with the rest retrieved from reference TRBV5-1 and TRBJ2-1, is KAGVTQTPRYLIKTRGQQVTLSCSPISGHRSVSWYQQTPGQGLQFLFEYFSETQRNKGNFPGRFSGRQFSNSRSEMNVSTLELGDSALYLCASSLDPESSYNEQFFGPGTRLTVL.

The gene calls are TRBV25-1 and TRBJ2-1; 10 bases align to TRBD2. Germline CDR1 is MGHDK and CDR2 is SYGVNS. The CDR3 covers 20 residues. The V gene end was trimmed by 0 bases and the J gene end by 3 bases; junction bases not matched to a gene: 14. The CDR3 reads CASSEYQAGGYYAIYNEQFF. In DNA, the CDR3 is TGTGCCAGCAGTGAATACCAAGCGGGAGGGTATTACGCTATCTACAATGAGCAGTTCTTC. The full variable domain, with the rest looked up from reference TRBV25-1 and TRBJ2-1, is EADIYQTPRYLVIGTGKKITLECSQTMGHDKMYWYQQDPGMELHLIHYSYGVNSTEKGDLSSESTVSRIRTEHFPLTLESARPSHTSQYLCASSEYQAGGYYAIYNEQFFGPGTRLTVL.

This clonotype was counted ten times or more. CDR3 amino acids: CSAQDRVNTEAFF. In nucleotides, the CDR3 is TGCAGTGCTCAGGACAGGGTGAACACTGAAGCTTTCTTT. The chain is built from TRBV20-1 and TRBJ1-1; 8 bases match TRBD1. The CDR3 is 13 residues long. CDR1 DFQATT and CDR2 SNEGSKA come from the germline V gene (reference sequence). Trimming cost V 5 bases and J 0 bases; bases outside gene matches: 2.

A note on this clonotype: A much larger clone lies a single base off, so this may be a read error. The rearrangement joins TRBV10-3 to TRBJ1-4; D unresolved. Looked up from germline, CDR1 is ENHRY and CDR2 is SYGVKD. The CDR3 consists of 16 residues. Written as DNA, the CDR3 is TGTGCCAGCAGTGCCACTCTCAGCGCAACTAATGAAAAACTGTTTTTT. Translating gives CASSATLSATNEKLFF.

Many counts were recorded for this clonotype. V gene TRBV5-5 combines with J gene TRBJ2-1; TRBD2 agrees at 7 bases. J gave up 4 bases and V 4 bases, and 14 bases lay outside the gene matches. The CDR3 totals 17 residues. Per the germline V gene, CDR1 is SGHKS and CDR2 is YYEKEE (reference sequence). CDR3 bases: TGTGCCAGCAGCCCCAGGGAGGGGAAGGTATTTTACAATGAGCAGTTCTTC. It encodes CASSPREGKVFYNEQFF.

This clonotype was counted many times. This chain joins TRBV20-1 and TRBJ1-1; 10 bases line up with TRBD1. This CDR3 has 16 amino acids. CDR1 and CDR2 from the germline V gene are DFQATT and SNEGSKA (reference sequence). V lost 0 bases, J lost 3 bases, and 7 bases stayed unmatched. For the CDR3, the DNA is TGCAGTGCTAGAGACCGGGACAGGGGAAAGCACACTGAAGCTTTCTTT. Translating gives CSARDRDRGKHTEAFF.

The sample holds many counts of this clonotype. This sequence joins TRBV28 and TRBJ2-2; unclear D gene. Trimming shortened V by 8 bases and J by 0 bases, and 13 bases separated the two germline ends. Germline loops: CDR1 MDHEN, CDR2 SYDVKM. CDR3 length: 15 amino acids. CDR3 sequence: CASDSLPPNTGELFF. The CDR3 region has the DNA TGTGCCAGCGATTCTCTACCCCCGAACACCGGGGAGCTGTTTTTT.